This T cell receptor (beta chain) stems from a study of shared clonotypes between healthy human individuals. Study-level results: Depth of sequencing was expected to influence donor clonotype sharing. Naive CD4 clonotype sharing across four donors was approximately 5%.

The germline V gene has CDR1 LGHNA and CDR2 YSLEER. The ends were cut back, 1 base at V and 4 bases at J, with 11 bases in the middle. This CDR3 has 15 amino acids. In the case of this clone: The antigen is undetermined.

Terminally differentiated effector memory CD45RA+ cells were left out of the naive CD8 fraction, which was CD45RO-negative and positively selected for CCR7. Repertoires were generated with immunoSEQ multiplex PCR, while TCRdb's copy carries only in-frame clones and drops some. This table has around 2.1 million clones, 85% to 95% appearing once. The sample was naive CD8+ T cells from PBMCs. The TCR was taken from a man between 18 and 35 years old in good health. Some clones in this sample may be carry-over from other donors' samples. The V gene is TRBV4-3, the J gene TRBJ1-3; D unclear. The CDR3 sequence: CASSQGALGGNTIYF. The CDR3 DNA is TGCGCCAGCAGCCAAGGGGCCCTAGGCGGAAACACCATATATTTT.